One and the same sample provided the 5 T cell receptor beta chains below, sequenced in a study of blood T cell repertoires in COVID-19. TCRdb's copy holds only in-frame clones and misses some; the assay was immunoSEQ multiplex PCR. The table records about 330,000 clones, over 80% of them present only once. The sample taken for sequencing was PBMCs or T cells enriched from blood (not recorded which). The receptors shown here come from a man aged 25-45 years who had recovered from COVID-19.

A single count supports this clone. The chain employs TRBV5-1 and TRBJ2-3; 14 bases are a match to TRBD2. J gave up 3 bases and V 1 base, and 1 base lay outside the gene matches. CDR3 length: 16 residues. Per the germline V gene, CDR1 is SGHRS and CDR2 is YFSETQ. CDR3 region: CASSLRLAGGTDTQYF. The CDR3 DNA is TGCGCCAGCAGCTTGCGACTAGCGGGGGGGACAGATACGCAGTATTTT.

This chain connects TRBV10-1 to TRBJ2-1; TRBD1 agrees at 7 bases. J was trimmed by 12 bases and V by 8 bases; bases with no gene match: 10. Germline loops: CDR1 WNHNN, CDR2 SYGVQD (reference sequence). This CDR3 contains 12 residues. The CDR3 DNA sequence: TGCGCCAGCGGCACGACAGGGCTCGGGCAGTTCTTC. It translates to CASGTTGLGQFF.

CDR3 in amino acids: CAWSGQGRELFF. CDR3 nucleotides: TGTGCCTGGAGTGGGCAGGGGCGGGAGCTGTTTTTT. The rearrangement links TRBV30 to TRBJ2-2; D may be TRBD1 (6 bases). This CDR3 spans 12 amino acids. The germline V gene encodes CDR1 GTSNPN and CDR2 SVGIG (reference sequence). V lost 1 base and J 9 bases, leaving 9 bases between the germline ends.

Comment on this clone: In the same sample, other DNA sequences code for this CDR3. This chain connects TRBV12-5 to TRBJ2-5; no clear D. Trimming left V 2 bases short and J 5 bases short, with 6 bases between. The CDR3 contains 12 residues. Looked up from germline, CDR1 is LGHNT and CDR2 is FRNRAP. Here the CDR3 DNA reads TGTGCTAGTGGTTTGACCGGGGAGACCCAGTACTTC. Translation gives CASGLTGETQYF.

The genes are TRBV27 and TRBJ1-2; perhaps TRBD1 as D (6 bases). Germline assignment: CDR1 MNHEY and CDR2 SMNVEV (reference sequence). Trimming took off 0 bases at V and 2 bases at J, with 10 bases between the two ends. CDR3 size: 15 residues. The CDR3 loop is CASSLSGTNNYGYTF. The CDR3 DNA follows: TGTGCCAGCAGTTTATCCGGGACAAACAACTATGGCTACACCTTC.